These 29 T cell receptor beta chains were sequenced from one sample in a study of a mutant IDH1 vaccine in newly diagnosed glioma. For these TCRs, the target antigens are not known. Time point indicated: week 23, last vaccination. Doses comprised 300 ug of mutant IDH1 20-mer peptide each, plus topical imiquimod. The repertoire was sequenced with immunoSEQ multiplex PCR; TCRdb's copy has only in-frame clones and lacks some. The sample records tens of thousands of clones, about 81% being singletons. The sequenced sample was PBMCs, obtained from a glioma patient whose treatment included an IDH1 peptide vaccine. These receptors came from a woman aged 40 to 50 with glioma. Some clones in this sample may be carry-over from other donors' samples.

The V gene is TRBV7-7, the J gene TRBJ2-2, with D perhaps assigned TRBD1 or TRBD2 (5 bases each). Per germline, CDR1 SSHAT and CDR2 FNYEAQ (reference sequence). V lost 11 bases and J lost 6, with 16 bases in between. CDR3 length: 13 amino acids. The CDR3 region is CALEGKGPGELFF. The CDR3 DNA sequence: TGTGCCCTAGAGGGGAAGGGACCCGGGGAGCTGTTTTTT.

This chain links TRBV6-1 with TRBJ2-7; 11 bases fit TRBD1. Germline V gene lookup returns CDR1 MNHNS and CDR2 SASEGT. V lost 4 bases, J lost 4 bases, and 6 bases stayed unmatched. CDR3 length: 15 amino acids. The CDR3 sequence is CASSVGQGAGYEQYF. The CDR3 DNA reads as TGTGCCAGCAGTGTAGGACAGGGGGCAGGGTACGAGCAGTACTTC.

The chain links TRBV7-2 to TRBJ2-3; tentative D call: TRBD1 (6 bases). The CDR3 loop spans 13 amino acids. V lost 5 bases and J lost 9, with 15 bases in between. CDR1 and CDR2 (germline): SGHTA, FQGNSA. This CDR3 is CASSQDHRETQYF. The CDR3 DNA is TGTGCCAGCAGCCAAGACCACAGGGAAACGCAGTATTTT.

CDR3 in amino acids: CAISGGLAGETQYF. Here the CDR3 DNA reads TGTGCCATCAGTGGGGGACTCGCGGGGGAGACCCAGTACTTC. The rearrangement links TRBV10-3 to TRBJ2-5, with D possibly being TRBD2 (6 bases). The CDR3 runs to 14 residues. CDR1 ENHRY and CDR2 SYGVKD come from the germline V gene. The germline V and J ends were trimmed by 4 bases and 5 bases, with 14 bases remaining between them.

The chain employs TRBV27 and TRBJ2-3; D is possibly TRBD2 (6 bases). The CDR3 sequence is 14 residues long. Germline loops: CDR1 MNHEY, CDR2 SMNVEV (reference sequence). V was cut by 6 bases and J by 4 bases, with 14 bases left in between. In nucleotides, the CDR3 is TGTGCCAGCAGGGCGGGACTGACGGCAGATACGCAGTATTTT. Translation: CASRAGLTADTQYF.

The rearrangement joins TRBV4-2 to TRBJ1-6; 10 bases align to TRBD1. V lost 4 bases and J lost 8; bases outside the gene matches: 2. The CDR3 totals 14 residues. Germline V gene sequence: CDR1 LGHNA, CDR2 YNFKEQ. The CDR3 loop reads CASSPGTGDSPLHF. CDR3 sequence (DNA): TGTGCCAGCAGCCCCGGGACAGGGGATTCACCCCTCCACTTT.

The chain employs TRBV15 and TRBJ2-1, with unresolved D. Germline CDR1 reads LNHNV; CDR2 reads YYDKDF (reference sequence). V lost 0 bases, J lost 0 bases, and 6 bases lay in between. CDR3 size: 15 residues. CDR3 in DNA: TGTGCCACCAGCAGAGACCCAGGCTCCTACAATGAGCAGTTCTTC. Its translation is CATSRDPGSYNEQFF.

The chain recombines TRBV7-2 with TRBJ2-3; 7 bases align to TRBD1. The CDR3 contains 15 residues. Trimming at V came to 5 bases and at J to 7 bases, leaving 12 bases not matched to a gene. Germline V gene sequence: CDR1 SGHTA, CDR2 FQGNSA. The CDR3 DNA follows: TGTGCCAGCAGCCTTCGACCCGACAGGGCTAATACGCAGTATTTT. The encoded protein is CASSLRPDRANTQYF. Based on the CDR3 plus reference TRBV7-2 and TRBJ2-3, the full variable domain is GAGVSQSPSNKVTEKGKDVELRCDPISGHTALYWYRQSLGQGLEFLIYFQGNSAPDKSGLPSDRFSAERTGGSVSTLTIQRTQQEDSAVYLCASSLRPDRANTQYFGPGTRLTVL.

This rearrangement joins TRBV4-3 to TRBJ2-5; 12 nucleotides line up with TRBD2. CDR1 LGHNA and CDR2 YSLEER come from the germline V gene. V lost 2 bases, J lost 3 bases, and 7 bases stayed unmatched. This CDR3 region has 17 residues. For the CDR3, the DNA is TGCGCCAGCAGCCAAACCCTAGCGGGGGGGCCGAAAGAGACCCAGTACTTC. Amino acids: CASSQTLAGGPKETQYF.

This chain connects TRBV6-1 to TRBJ2-1; the match to TRBD1 covers 10 bases. The ends lost 8 bases at V and 5 bases at J; junction bases unmatched: 3. CDR3 length: 13 residues. Germline-derived CDR1 and CDR2 are MNHNS and SASEGT. CDR3 sequence reads: CASRDRGHNEQFF. For the CDR3, the DNA is TGTGCCAGCCGGGACAGGGGTCACAATGAGCAGTTCTTC.

The gene calls are TRBV5-4 and TRBJ1-5, with D maybe TRBD1 (6 bases). V lost 4 bases and J 12 bases, leaving 17 bases between the germline ends. CDR1 is SGHNT, CDR2 YYREEE, per germline (reference sequence). The CDR3 consists of 13 residues. This chain's CDR3 is CASSRGQGGGQHF. The CDR3 coding sequence is TGTGCCAGCAGCCGGGGGCAGGGTGGTGGCCAGCATTTT.

The CDR3: CATLRVYEQYF. Here the CDR3 DNA reads TGTGCCACGCTAAGGGTTTACGAGCAGTACTTC. This sequence joins TRBV6-1 and TRBJ2-7; D not certain. Germline CDR1 and CDR2: MNHNS and SASEGT. The V end was cut by 10 bases, the J end by 4 bases, with 11 bases between. This CDR3 region has 11 residues.

The rearrangement joins TRBV7-2 to TRBJ1-5; D call uncertain. The CDR3 spans 16 residues. The germline V gene has CDR1 SGHTA and CDR2 FQGNSA. The V gene lost 0 bases and the J gene lost 0 bases, with 9 bases spanning the gap. This CDR3 reads CASSLAGGYSNQPQHF. The CDR3 bases are TGTGCCAGCAGCTTAGCAGGCGGGTATAGCAATCAGCCCCAGCATTTT.

The chain is built from TRBV20-1 and TRBJ1-2; 7 nucleotides line up with TRBD1. V lost 5 bases, J lost 10 bases, and 4 bases stayed unmatched. Germline CDR1 is DFQATT and CDR2 is SNEGSKA (reference sequence). This CDR3 is 10 amino acids long. CDR3 bases: TGCAGTGCTTTCACAGGGGACTACACCTTC. Its translation is CSAFTGDYTF.

V gene TRBV7-2 combines with J gene TRBJ1-5, with 8 bases lining up with TRBD1. CDR1 SGHTA and CDR2 FQGNSA come from the germline V gene. J gave up 5 bases and V 9 bases, and 3 bases lay outside the gene matches. The CDR3 runs to 12 residues. This chain's CDR3 is CASSDRDQPQHF. The CDR3 DNA reads TGTGCCAGTTCGGACAGGGATCAGCCCCAGCATTTT. The whole variable domain, remainder taken from reference TRBV7-2 and TRBJ1-5, is GAGVSQSPSNKVTEKGKDVELRCDPISGHTALYWYRQSLGQGLEFLIYFQGNSAPDKSGLPSDRFSAERTGGSVSTLTIQRTQQEDSAVYLCASSDRDQPQHFGDGTRLSIL.

V and J are TRBV19 and TRBJ2-7; D uncertain. Trimming cost V 5 bases and J 1 base, with 9 bases left between them. Germline V gives CDR1 LNHDA, CDR2 SQIVND (reference sequence). This CDR3 has 13 amino acids. As DNA, the CDR3 is TGTGCCAGTAGTTTTGGAATTTCCTACGAGCAGTACTTC. This gives the protein CASSFGISYEQYF. Complete variable domain (other parts from reference TRBV19 and TRBJ2-7): DGGITQSPKYLFRKEGQNVTLSCEQNLNHDAMYWYRQDPGQGLRLIYYSQIVNDFQKGDIAEGYSVSREKKESFPLTVTSAQKNPTAFYLCASSFGISYEQYFGPGTRLTVT.

The chain is built from TRBV5-1 and TRBJ2-2; 7 positions agree with TRBD1. V lost 0 bases and J lost 5; bases outside the gene matches: 7. In germline, CDR1 is SGHRS, CDR2 YFSETQ. The CDR3 totals 16 residues. Here the CDR3 DNA reads TGCGCCAGCAGCTTGGCAAATACAGGGGTTACCGGGGAGCTGTTTTTT. Translation: CASSLANTGVTGELFF.

This chain connects TRBV7-2 to TRBJ1-6, with D uncertain. V lost 1 base, J lost 8 bases, and 18 bases lay in between. Germline CDR1 reads SGHTA; CDR2 reads FQGNSA. The length of the CDR3 is 17 residues. CDR3 amino acids: CASSLGFGSKRDSPLHF. CDR3 sequence (DNA): TGTGCCAGCAGCTTAGGATTCGGCAGCAAGAGAGATTCACCCCTCCACTTT.

This sequence joins TRBV29-1 and TRBJ2-7; D remains unclear. Germline CDR1 is SQVTM and CDR2 is ANQGSEA. This CDR3 spans 11 amino acids. The V gene lost 4 bases and the J gene lost 3 bases, with 7 bases spanning the gap. DNA for the CDR3: TGCAGCGTTGGTACTAACTACGAGCAGTACTTC. Residues: CSVGTNYEQYF.

The V gene is TRBV28, the J gene TRBJ1-1; perhaps TRBD1 as D (6 bases). Trimming removed 6 bases from V and 4 bases from J, with 15 bases in between. The CDR3 sequence is 14 residues long. Germline V lookup: CDR1 MDHEN, CDR2 SYDVKM. Written as DNA, the CDR3 is TGTGCCAGCAGCATCAAGGGGGGGGCCACTGAAGCTTTCTTT. This codes for CASSIKGGATEAFF.

This clone was seen a few times. In DNA form, the CDR3 reads TGCGCCAGCAGCTTGGACAGGTCGAACACTGAAGCTTTCTTT. This encodes CASSLDRSNTEAFF. The V gene is TRBV5-1, the J gene TRBJ1-1, with D maybe TRBD1 (5 bases). The ends were cut back, 0 bases at V and 1 base at J, with 7 bases in the middle. The CDR3 covers 14 residues. Germline V gene lookup returns CDR1 SGHRS and CDR2 YFSETQ.

The chain carries TRBV19 and TRBJ1-5; possible D gene TRBD1, 5 bases. V dropped 5 bases and J dropped 5 bases, with 19 bases sitting between them. The germline V gene encodes CDR1 LNHDA and CDR2 SQIVND (reference sequence). This CDR3 spans 16 amino acids. The CDR3 spells CASSRQGGRSDQPQHF. The CDR3 DNA sequence: TGTGCCAGTAGTCGGCAGGGAGGGCGGTCAGATCAGCCCCAGCATTTT.

V gene TRBV27 combines with J gene TRBJ1-5; D gene uncertain. Between the trimmed V and J ends, which lost 4 bases and 2 bases, there was a span of 12 bases. Germline V gene data show CDR1 as MNHEY and CDR2 as SMNVEV (reference sequence). This CDR3 comprises 15 residues. The DNA of the CDR3 is TGTGCCAGCAGTTCGACCGGGAAAGGCAATCAGCCCCAGCATTTT. Its translation: CASSSTGKGNQPQHF.

The rearrangement uses TRBV5-1 and TRBJ2-2; weak D call: TRBD2 (5 bases). V dropped 0 bases and J dropped 6 bases, with 15 bases sitting between them. The CDR3 is 16 amino acids. Germline CDR1 SGHRS, CDR2 YFSETQ. CDR3 amino acids: CASSLAEVLAAGELFF. DNA of the CDR3: TGCGCCAGCAGCTTGGCCGAGGTCCTAGCAGCCGGGGAGCTGTTTTTT.

This sequence joins TRBV25-1 and TRBJ1-2; D not resolved. V was shortened by 1 base and J by 3 bases, with 6 bases between the two germline ends. Germline V gene lookup returns CDR1 MGHDK and CDR2 SYGVNS. The CDR3 has 13 amino acids. The CDR3 DNA follows: TGTGCCAGCAGTGAATCTAGTTACTATGGCTACACCTTC. It specifies CASSESSYYGYTF.

The chain combines TRBV30 with TRBJ2-7; possibly TRBD1 for D (6 bases). V dropped 3 bases and J dropped 9 bases, with 24 bases sitting between them. The germline CDR1 and CDR2 sequences are GTSNPN and SVGIG (reference sequence). The CDR3 loop spans 15 amino acids. This chain's CDR3 is CAWSGPGTPQISQYF. In DNA form, the CDR3 reads TGTGCCTGGAGCGGACCCGGGACACCACAAATTTCGCAGTACTTC.

The genes are TRBV7-9 and TRBJ2-3; D call uncertain. The CDR3 covers 14 residues. Germline V gene lookup returns CDR1 SEHNR and CDR2 FQNEAQ (reference sequence). V lost 0 bases to trimming and J lost 0 bases, with 4 bases between them. Here the CDR3 DNA reads TGTGCCAGCAGCTTAGCCGGGAGCACAGATACGCAGTATTTT. This codes for CASSLAGSTDTQYF.

The CDR3 region is CASSLSDSLGYNEQFF. As DNA, the CDR3 is TGTGCCAGCAGTTTATCGGACAGTTTAGGGTACAATGAGCAGTTCTTC. The chain employs TRBV27 and TRBJ2-1, with TRBD1 as a possible D gene (6 bases). The CDR3 length is 16 residues. CDR1 is MNHEY and CDR2 is SMNVEV in the germline V gene (reference sequence). Trimming left V 0 bases short and J 4 bases short, with 13 bases between.

The chain carries TRBV29-1 and TRBJ2-2; D is unclear. This CDR3 region has 15 residues. Germline CDR1 and CDR2: SQVTM and ANQGSEA. V gave up 5 bases and J gave up 1 base, with 14 bases separating them. CDR3 nucleotide sequence: TGCAGCGTTTCCCCTTGGTCGCGGAACACCGGGGAGCTGTTTTTT. This gives the protein CSVSPWSRNTGELFF.